This TCR beta chain was observed in a study of shared clonotypes between healthy human individuals. Sequencing used immunoSEQ multiplex PCR; TCRdb keeps in-frame clones, though not all of them. The sample has approximately 1.5 million clones, roughly 98% seen once; the top ten hold around 0.45%. This CDR3 comprises 14 residues. The V and J ends lost 3 bases and 0 bases respectively, with 9 bases between them. The V gene's germline CDR1 is GTSNPN and CDR2 SVGIG (reference sequence). The chain couples TRBV30 to TRBJ2-4; the D is unclear. Sequenced sample: naive CD4+ T cells sorted from blood. This sample's subset: CD45RA+ positively selected. The TCR was taken from a man between 25 and 39 years old in good health. The CDR3 reads CAWRPQGAKNIQYF. Here the CDR3 DNA reads TGTGCCTGGAGGCCTCAAGGAGCCAAAAACATTCAGTACTTC.